The TCR beta chain described here comes from a study of stem cell transplantation in POMP-related autoinflammatory disease (dated by TCRdb to 2020 to 2023). At the level of the whole study: It was hypothesized that MHC class I-dependent CD8+ T-cell differentiation and positive selection are impaired by defective thymoproteasomes, resulting in skewing of the TRB repertoire. Before transplant, patients showed CD4+ naive T-cell skewing, low CD8+ T-cell proportions, and reduced T-cell cytokine secretion. To find out how POMP deficiency affects T-cell receptor beta repertoire diversity and CDR3 characteristics, high-throughput TRB sequencing was used.

Overall study results and their limits: In PRAID patients, the trend toward lower diversity and increased clonality reached statistical significance only for regulatory T cells. The number of unique TRB V-J gene pairings was restricted in PRAID patients. Across all analyzed T-cell subsets, PRAID patients tended toward lower TRB diversity and higher clonality.

Remarks on this clone: Its antigen is still unknown. No much larger clonotype is one base removed from it; base qualities were not supplied.

Receptor libraries were prepared by the immunoSEQ multiplex PCR assay. In the paper's pipeline: Shannon entropy, which takes clonal size distribution into account, was used to quantify repertoire diversity. The Gini-Simpson index (Simpson_1-D) was used to measure inequality in clonotype distribution. TCRdb holds this immuneACCESS table with in-frame rearrangements only. Some clones are missing; in checked studies, unresolved V genes explain under half, and the rest has no known cause. V and J calls plus clone size are reproduced from that table; the DNA served to infer D and trimming. In all, the sample holds approximately 30,000 clones, and around nine tenths of those were seen once. The ten largest clonotypes hold more than 0.55% of the sample. The sample's time point label, decoded: before hematopoietic stem cell transplant. PRAID was marked by prominent immunodeficiency together with autoinflammation. Prior to TRB sequencing, T-cell subsets (conventional T cells, CD8+ T cells, regulatory T cells, T follicular helper cells) were sorted.

The source is a human donor with POMP-related autoinflammation and immune dysregulation (PRAID). The input for sequencing was CD4+ T cells from PBMCs, taken before stem cell transplantation.

The DNA reads as follows: TGTGCCAGCAGCCTACGGGACAACAATCAGCCCCAGCATTTT. Its coded protein is CASSLRDNNQPQHF. The sequence is built from TRBV5-6 and TRBJ1-5; the best D guess is TRBD1, with 6 bases matching. The cysteine opens and the phenylalanine closes a CDR3 of 14 amino acids. Of all the DNA, just the CDR3 is kept, 42 bases in frame from base 1. Sequences SGHDT (CDR1) and YYEEEE (CDR2) are obtained from the germline V gene. The V end loses 4 bases and the J end loses 3 bases, and a stretch of 11 bases separates them.